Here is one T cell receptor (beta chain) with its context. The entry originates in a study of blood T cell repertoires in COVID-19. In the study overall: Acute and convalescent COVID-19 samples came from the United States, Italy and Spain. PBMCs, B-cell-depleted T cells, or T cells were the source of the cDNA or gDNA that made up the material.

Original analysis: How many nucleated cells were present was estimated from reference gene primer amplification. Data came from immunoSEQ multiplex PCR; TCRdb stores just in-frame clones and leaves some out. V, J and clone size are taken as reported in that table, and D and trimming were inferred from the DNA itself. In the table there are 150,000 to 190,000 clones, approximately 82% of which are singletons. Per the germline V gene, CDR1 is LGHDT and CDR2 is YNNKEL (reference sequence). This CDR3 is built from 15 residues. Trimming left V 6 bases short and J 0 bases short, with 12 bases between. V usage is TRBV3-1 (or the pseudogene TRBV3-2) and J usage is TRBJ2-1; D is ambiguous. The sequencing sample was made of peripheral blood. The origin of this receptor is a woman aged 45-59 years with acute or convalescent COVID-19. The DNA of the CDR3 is TGTGCCAGCAGGGTATCTAGAGACTCCTACAATGAGCAGTTCTTC. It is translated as CASRVSRDSYNEQFF.